This TCR beta chain emerged from a study of blood T cell repertoires in COVID-19. TCRdb keeps only in-frame clones here, not all; method: immunoSEQ multiplex PCR. The sample has about 240,000 clones, approximately 87% seen once; the top ten hold around 6.5%. Germline CDR1 is MNHEY and CDR2 is SVGAGI. This CDR3 region has 14 residues. Trimming cost V 4 bases and J 2 bases, with 12 bases left between them. The V gene is TRBV6-5, the J gene TRBJ2-7; D is perhaps TRBD1 (6 bases). Sequenced material: peripheral blood. This TCR came from a man aged 55 to 70 with acute or convalescent COVID-19. The CDR3 nucleotides are TGTGCCAGCAGTTCCAGGACAGCAACCTACGAGCAGTACTTC. Amino acids: CASSSRTATYEQYF.